These 22 T cell receptor beta chains came from one sample sequenced in a study of blood T cell repertoires in COVID-19 (dated by TCRdb to about 2020). The library was prepared using the immunoSEQ multiplex PCR assay. The table comes from immuneACCESS by way of TCRdb, which keeps in-frame sequences with V and J called. Part of the clones is missing from these tables; in studies checked, under half for an unresolved V gene and the rest for unknown reasons. Within this sample are around 200,000 clones, with 80% to 90% of them counted one time only. The ten largest account for about a sixth of the sample. The specimen sequenced was peripheral blood. The receptor source for this set is a woman of 80 years or more with active or convalescent COVID-19.

The rearrangement links TRBV30 to TRBJ2-3; TRBD2 aligns across 7 bases. With V trimmed by 4 bases and J by 1 base, 8 bases remained unmatched. The CDR3 is 15 residues long. Germline V gives CDR1 GTSNPN, CDR2 SVGIG (reference sequence). The CDR3 region is CAWTPLAGGTDTQYF. The CDR3 nucleotides are TGTGCCTGGACCCCCCTCGCGGGAGGCACAGATACGCAGTATTTT.

This chain connects TRBV24-1 to TRBJ1-1, with D possibly TRBD1 on 6 matching bases. Germline assignment: CDR1 KGHDR and CDR2 SFDVKD. CDR3 size: 19 residues. Trimming cost V 4 bases and J 0 bases, with 23 bases left between them. The CDR3 coding sequence is TGTGCCACCAGTGAACCCCGTGGGACGGGGGGCCAGGTGAACACTGAAGCTTTCTTT. Translated: CATSEPRGTGGQVNTEAFF.

This chain uses TRBV5-1 with TRBJ2-3, with 12 bases fitting TRBD1. J was trimmed by 5 bases and V by 3 bases; bases with no gene match: 4. The CDR3 spans 15 residues. Germline-derived CDR1 and CDR2 are SGHRS and YFSETQ. The CDR3 DNA follows: TGCGCCAGCAGCTCCGGGACAGGGGGCGTAGATACGCAGTATTTT. This encodes CASSSGTGGVDTQYF.

V usage is TRBV28 and J usage is TRBJ2-7; 9 positions match TRBD1. The CDR3 has 12 amino acids. Germline V lookup: CDR1 MDHEN, CDR2 SYDVKM. In DNA form, the CDR3 reads TGTGGCTCGGGACAGGGAGGCTACGAGCAGTACTTC. Protein product: CGSGQGGYEQYF.

This clone appeared a single time. The chain joins TRBV5-6 to TRBJ2-1; D possibly corresponds to TRBD2 (5 bases). Germline CDR1 SGHDT, CDR2 YYEEEE. This CDR3 spans 15 amino acids. Trimming took 3 bases from V and 3 from J, leaving 13 bases between them. The CDR3 coding sequence is TGTGCCAGCAGCTCCGGGATGGCGGTCTACAATGAGCAGTTCTTC. Translation: CASSSGMAVYNEQFF.

This sequence joins TRBV4-2 and TRBJ2-1; D unresolved. CDR1 and CDR2 from the germline V gene are LGHNA and YNFKEQ. The CDR3 totals 14 residues. The V gene lost 0 bases and the J gene lost 5 bases, with 8 bases spanning the gap. The chain's CDR3 is CASSQDVSNNEQFF. The CDR3 DNA is TGTGCCAGCAGCCAAGACGTGAGTAACAATGAGCAGTTCTTC.

This clone was counted only a few times. The chain recombines TRBV5-1 with TRBJ1-2; 8 positions match TRBD1. Germline V CDR1 and CDR2: SGHRS, YFSETQ. This CDR3 has 15 amino acids. J lost 2 bases, V lost 4 bases, and 7 bases had no gene match. CDR3 protein: CASSGGQAQNYGYTF. The DNA for the CDR3 is TGCGCCAGCAGCGGGGGACAGGCCCAGAACTATGGCTACACCTTC.

The chain links TRBV4-1 to TRBJ2-3, with 13 bases lining up with TRBD2. CDR3 length: 15 amino acids. V was pared by 5 bases and J by 5 bases, with 4 bases of the junction left unmatched. Germline-derived CDR1 and CDR2 are MGHRA and YSYEKL. For the CDR3, the DNA is TGCGCCAGCAGCTCACTAGCGGGAGGGCGAGATACGCAGTATTTT. Amino acids: CASSSLAGGRDTQYF.

This chain uses TRBV3-1 (or the pseudogene TRBV3-2) with TRBJ1-2; unclear D gene. The CDR3 is 13 residues long. The germline V gene has CDR1 LGHDT and CDR2 YNNKEL (reference sequence). Deletions cut 4 bases from V and 3 bases from J, with 9 bases between. The CDR3 loop is CASSLKLHYGYTF. DNA of the CDR3: TGTGCCAGCAGCCTGAAACTTCACTATGGCTACACCTTC.

The chain recombines TRBV4-1 with TRBJ1-1; tentative D call: TRBD1 (5 bases). Germline-derived CDR1 and CDR2 are MGHRA and YSYEKL. The CDR3 runs 16 residues. The V end was cut by 5 bases, the J end by 0 bases, with 16 bases between. The CDR3 reads CASSTFVGLMNTEAFF. The CDR3 coding sequence is TGCGCCAGCAGCACTTTCGTGGGGCTCATGAACACTGAAGCTTTCTTT.

The chain links TRBV13 to TRBJ1-5, with TRBD1 matching over 7 bases. J was trimmed by 4 bases and V by 5 bases; bases with no gene match: 2. CDR1 is PRHDT and CDR2 is FYEKMQ in the germline V gene (reference sequence). The CDR3 has 13 residues. As DNA, the CDR3 is TGTGCCAGCAGCAAACAGGGGAATCAGCCCCAGCATTTT. This translates into CASSKQGNQPQHF.

The chain combines TRBV2 with TRBJ2-2; D is possibly TRBD1 (5 bases). V lost 1 base and J lost 1, with 7 bases in between. The CDR3 runs 15 residues. Germline assignment: CDR1 SNHLY and CDR2 FYNNEI. The CDR3 DNA sequence: TGTGCCAGCAGTGAAGTTAGGGGGAACACCGGGGAGCTGTTTTTT. It encodes CASSEVRGNTGELFF.

The chain employs TRBV5-1 and TRBJ2-7; D gene uncertain. With 5 bases removed from V and 4 bases from J, the gap between germline ends came to 7 bases. The CDR3 spans 11 residues. Per the germline V gene, CDR1 is SGHRS and CDR2 is YFSETQ. CDR3 region: CASRLRYEQYF. The CDR3 DNA reads as TGCGCCAGCAGGCTGCGGTACGAGCAGTACTTC.

The chain employs TRBV7-9 and TRBJ2-5, with D perhaps matching TRBD1 (5 bases). Germline lookup yields CDR1 SEHNR and CDR2 FQNEAQ (reference sequence). Trimming removed 5 bases from V and 2 bases from J, with 15 bases in between. The CDR3 sequence is 15 residues long. CDR3 sequence reads: CASSKPTVMQETQYF. Written as DNA, the CDR3 is TGTGCCAGCAGCAAGCCGACAGTGATGCAAGAGACCCAGTACTTC.

The rearrangement links TRBV27 to TRBJ1-6; 9 nucleotides align to TRBD1. V lost 6 bases to trimming and J lost 8 bases; unmatched junction nucleotides: 8. Germline V CDR1 and CDR2: MNHEY, SMNVEV (reference sequence). The length of the CDR3 is 15 residues. As DNA, the CDR3 is TGTGCCAGCAGCTCCCCGGGACAGGGTCATTCACCCCTCCACTTT. As protein: CASSSPGQGHSPLHF.

Turning to this clone: One junction end does not reproduce the germline sequence, and a read error may be involved. The CDR3 is CASSLVRRGGYTF. The CDR3 DNA is TGTGCTAGCAGCTTAGTGCGCCGGGGGGGCTACACCTTC. The V and J genes are TRBV7-7 and TRBJ1-2; TRBD1 might be the D (5 bases). CDR1 is SSHAT, CDR2 FNYEAQ, per germline (reference sequence). This CDR3 is built from 13 residues.

The rearrangement joins TRBV2 to TRBJ2-2, with TRBD2 identical over 8 bases. J lost 2 bases, V lost 7 bases, and 3 bases had no gene match. Looked up from germline, CDR1 is SNHLY and CDR2 is FYNNEI. The CDR3 consists of 14 residues. CDR3 residues: CASMSGRNTGELFF. The CDR3 DNA reads TGTGCCAGCATGAGCGGGAGAAACACCGGGGAGCTGTTTTTT.

J is TRBJ2-1 and V is TRBV5-4; 10 bases line up with TRBD1. The junction had 5 bases not matched to a gene; V was cut back by 4 bases and J by 4 bases. CDR3 size: 15 residues. Germline lookup yields CDR1 SGHNT and CDR2 YYREEE (reference sequence). The CDR3 region has the DNA TGTGCCAGCAGCCGCGACAGGGGGCGTTACAATGAGCAGTTCTTC. Translated, it gives CASSRDRGRYNEQFF.

The V gene is TRBV6-6, the J gene TRBJ2-7, with D maybe TRBD1 (5 bases). CDR1 MNHNY and CDR2 SVGAGI come from the germline V gene (reference sequence). CDR3 length: 14 amino acids. Trimming pared 4 bases from V and 12 bases from J, leaving 22 bases between. The CDR3 spells CASSSDPRWQGLYF. In DNA form, the CDR3 reads TGTGCCAGCAGTTCCGACCCGAGGTGGCAGGGCCTGTACTTC.

The V gene is TRBV7-2, the J gene TRBJ2-1; TRBD2 matches at 11 bases. The ends lost 3 bases at V and 5 bases at J; junction bases unmatched: 0. CDR3 size: 14 residues. Per the germline V gene, CDR1 is SGHTA and CDR2 is FQGNSA. This CDR3 reads CASSLTSGNNEQFF. The CDR3 region has the DNA TGTGCCAGCAGCTTGACTAGCGGGAACAATGAGCAGTTCTTC.

The rearrangement uses TRBV27 and TRBJ1-2; the D gene is possibly TRBD1 (6 bases). Germline loops: CDR1 MNHEY, CDR2 SMNVEV (reference sequence). The CDR3 has 13 residues. V lost 5 bases to trimming and J lost 7 bases, with 14 bases between them. In nucleotides, the CDR3 is TGTGCCAGCAGTAGCACAGGGATAACTGGCTACACCTTC. Translation gives CASSSTGITGYTF.

This chain joins TRBV18 and TRBJ2-7; 9 nucleotides agree with TRBD1. The junction had 2 bases not matched to a gene; V was cut back by 3 bases and J by 2 bases. This CDR3 is 14 amino acids long. The germline gives CDR1 KGHSH, CDR2 LQKENI. As DNA, the CDR3 is TGTGCCAGCTCACCGAGGGACAGGGCCTACGAGCAGTACTTC. Its translation: CASSPRDRAYEQYF.